One sample yielded the 3 T cell receptor beta chains listed below, sequenced in a study of cytomegalovirus exposure and HLA in healthy donors. Researchers ran the PCR with 60 Vbeta and 13 Jbeta primers. Sequencing was performed with immunoSEQ multiplex PCR; in TCRdb, only in-frame clones are kept and a portion is missing. The data contain roughly 140,000 clones, more than 75% of them singletons. Sequencing used PBMCs. These receptors all come from a woman aged 18 to 35 in good health and CMV-seronegative.

The V gene is TRBV2, the J gene TRBJ1-2; the match to TRBD1 covers 9 bases. Per germline, CDR1 SNHLY and CDR2 FYNNEI. V dropped 5 bases and J dropped 8; count of bases not matched to a gene: 3. The CDR3 sequence is 12 residues long. CDR3 in amino acids: CASSWDREGYTF. CDR3 coding DNA: TGTGCCAGCAGTTGGGACAGGGAGGGCTACACCTTC.

The chain has TRBV2 and TRBJ2-7; the D gene is possibly TRBD1 (5 bases). The V end was cut by 7 bases, the J end by 3 bases, with 10 bases between. The CDR3 runs 12 residues. In germline, CDR1 is SNHLY, CDR2 FYNNEI. The CDR3 DNA is TGTGCCAGCACCTTTCAGGGCTACGAGCAGTACTTC. It is translated as CASTFQGYEQYF. The full variable domain, rest sourced from reference TRBV2 and TRBJ2-7, is EPEVTQTPSHQVTQMGQEVILRCVPISNHLYFYWYRQILGQKVEFLVSFYNNEISEKSEIFDDQFSVERPDGSNFTLKIRSTKLEDSAMYFCASTFQGYEQYFGPGTRLTVT.

CDR3 DNA sequence: TGTGCCATCACCGGGGACAGGGAAGACACCATATATTTT. It encodes CAITGDREDTIYF. The gene calls are TRBV10-3 and TRBJ1-3; the match to TRBD1 covers 9 bases. The CDR3 runs to 13 residues. V was pared by 7 bases and J by 8 bases, with 6 bases of the junction left unmatched. The germline CDR1 and CDR2 sequences are ENHRY and SYGVKD.